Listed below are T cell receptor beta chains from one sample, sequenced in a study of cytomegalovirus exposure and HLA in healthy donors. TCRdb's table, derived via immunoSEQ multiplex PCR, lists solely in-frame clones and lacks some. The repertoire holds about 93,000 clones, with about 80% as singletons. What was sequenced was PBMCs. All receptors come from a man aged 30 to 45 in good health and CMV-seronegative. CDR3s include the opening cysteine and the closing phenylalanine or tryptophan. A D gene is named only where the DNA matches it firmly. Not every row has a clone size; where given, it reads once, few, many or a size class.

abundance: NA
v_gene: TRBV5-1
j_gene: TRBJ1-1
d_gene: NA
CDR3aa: CASSATTNTEAFF
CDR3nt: TGCGCCAGCAGCGCAACAACGAACACTGAAGCTTTCTTT

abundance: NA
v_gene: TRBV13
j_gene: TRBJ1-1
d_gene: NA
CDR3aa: CASSVDSHTFF
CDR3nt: TGTGCCAGCAGCGTGGACAGCCATACCTTCTTT

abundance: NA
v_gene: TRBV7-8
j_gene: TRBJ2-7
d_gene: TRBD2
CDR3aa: CASSYSSGPYEQYF
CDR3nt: TGTGCCAGCAGCTATTCTAGCGGTCCCTACGAGCAGTACTTC

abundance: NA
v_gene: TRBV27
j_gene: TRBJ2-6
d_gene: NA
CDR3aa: CASSTPRTSGYNVLTF
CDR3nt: TGTGCCAGCAGTACCCCCCGGACATCGGGTTATAACGTCCTGACTTTC

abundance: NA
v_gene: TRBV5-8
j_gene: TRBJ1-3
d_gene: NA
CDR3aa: CASSSWRGNTIYF
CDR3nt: TGTGCCAGCAGCTCCTGGCGGGGAAACACCATATATTTT

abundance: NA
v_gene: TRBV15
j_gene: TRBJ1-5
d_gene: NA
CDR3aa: CATSRAFGGSDNQPQHF
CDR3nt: TGTGCCACCAGCAGAGCATTCGGGGGAAGTGACAATCAGCCCCAGCATTTT

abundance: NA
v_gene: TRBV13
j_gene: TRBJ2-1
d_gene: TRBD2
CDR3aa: CASSPRDYGSSYNEQFF
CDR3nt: TGTGCCAGCAGCCCAAGGGACTACGGAAGCTCCTACAATGAGCAGTTCTTC

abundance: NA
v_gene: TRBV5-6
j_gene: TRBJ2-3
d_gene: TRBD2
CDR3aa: CASSNVAGGVYTQYF
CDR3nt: TGTGCCAGCAGCAACGTAGCGGGAGGAGTGTATACGCAGTATTTT

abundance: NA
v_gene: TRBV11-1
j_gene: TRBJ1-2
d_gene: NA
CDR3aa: CASSLDSREDYGYTF
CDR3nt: TGTGCCAGCAGCTTAGATAGCCGGGAGGACTATGGCTACACCTTC

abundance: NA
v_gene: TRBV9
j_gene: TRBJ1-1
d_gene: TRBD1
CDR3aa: CASSVALTGGAPGEAFF
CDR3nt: TGTGCCAGCAGCGTAGCTCTGACAGGGGGAGCCCCCGGAGAAGCTTTCTTT

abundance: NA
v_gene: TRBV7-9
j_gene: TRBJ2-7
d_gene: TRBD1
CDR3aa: CASINFGTGGVEQYF
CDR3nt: TGTGCCAGCATCAATTTCGGGACAGGGGGCGTCGAGCAGTACTTC

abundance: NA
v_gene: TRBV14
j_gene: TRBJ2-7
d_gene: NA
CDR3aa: CASSIGGRNEQYF
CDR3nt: TGTGCCAGCAGCATCGGCGGTCGTAACGAGCAGTACTTC

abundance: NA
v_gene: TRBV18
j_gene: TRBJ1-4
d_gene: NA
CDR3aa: CASSSTGDHEKLFF
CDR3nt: TGTGCCAGCTCATCGACCGGGGATCATGAAAAACTGTTTTTT

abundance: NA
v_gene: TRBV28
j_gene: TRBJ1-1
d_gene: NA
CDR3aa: CASSSPVPRGTEAFF
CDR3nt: TGTGCCAGCAGTTCCCCGGTCCCCCGGGGCACTGAAGCTTTCTTT

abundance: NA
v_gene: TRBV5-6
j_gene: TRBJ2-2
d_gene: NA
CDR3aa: CASSFRQGMNTGELFF
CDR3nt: TGTGCCAGCAGCTTTAGGCAGGGGATGAACACCGGGGAGCTGTTTTTT

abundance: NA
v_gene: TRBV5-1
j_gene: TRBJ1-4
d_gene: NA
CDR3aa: CASSLPNEKLFF
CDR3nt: TGCGCCAGCAGCTTGCCAAATGAAAAACTGTTTTTT

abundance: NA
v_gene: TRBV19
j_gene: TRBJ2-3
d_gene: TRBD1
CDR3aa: CASSIWDRNTDTQYF
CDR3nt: TGTGCCAGTAGTATCTGGGACAGGAACACAGATACGCAGTATTTT

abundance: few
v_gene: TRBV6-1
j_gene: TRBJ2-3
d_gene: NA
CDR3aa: CASNRDFTDTQYF
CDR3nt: TGTGCCAGCAATCGGGACTTCACAGATACGCAGTATTTT

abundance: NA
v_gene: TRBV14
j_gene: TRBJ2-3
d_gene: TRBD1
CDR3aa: CASSPRDRILGADTQYF
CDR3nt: TGTGCCAGCAGCCCCCGGGACAGAATTCTCGGGGCAGATACGCAGTATTTT

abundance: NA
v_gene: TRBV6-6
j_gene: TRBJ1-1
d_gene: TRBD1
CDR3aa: CASSRGDSPGTEAFF
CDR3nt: TGTGCCAGCAGTCGTGGGGACAGCCCGGGCACTGAAGCTTTCTTT

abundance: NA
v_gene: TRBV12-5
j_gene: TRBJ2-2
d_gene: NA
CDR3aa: CASGLSLANTGELFF
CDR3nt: TGTGCTAGTGGTTTGTCCCTAGCGAACACCGGGGAGCTGTTTTTT

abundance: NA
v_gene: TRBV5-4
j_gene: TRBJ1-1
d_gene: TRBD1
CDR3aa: CASSLVGQADTEAFF
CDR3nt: TGTGCCAGCAGCTTGGTGGGACAGGCTGACACTGAAGCTTTCTTT

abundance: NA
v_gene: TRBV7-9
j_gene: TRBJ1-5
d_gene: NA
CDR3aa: CASRRGDSNQPQHF
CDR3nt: TGTGCCAGCCGGCGGGGTGATAGCAATCAGCCCCAGCATTTT

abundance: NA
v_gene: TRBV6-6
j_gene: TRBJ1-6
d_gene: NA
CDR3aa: CASSYDRSSYNSPLHF
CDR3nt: TGTGCCAGCAGTTACGACAGGAGCTCCTATAATTCACCCCTCCACTTT

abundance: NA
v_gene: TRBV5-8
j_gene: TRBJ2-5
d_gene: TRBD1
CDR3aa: CASSPGTGVETQYF
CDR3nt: TGTGCCAGCAGCCCCGGGACAGGTGTGGAGACCCAGTACTTC

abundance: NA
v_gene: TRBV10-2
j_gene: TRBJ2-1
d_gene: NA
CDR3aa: CASRTRVLSYNEQFF
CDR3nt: TGCGCCAGCAGAACCAGGGTACTCTCCTACAATGAGCAGTTCTTC

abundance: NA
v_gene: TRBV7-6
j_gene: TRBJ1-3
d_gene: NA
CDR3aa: CASSLVTPDSGNTIYF
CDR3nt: TGTGCCAGCAGCTTAGTCACGCCAGACTCTGGAAACACCATATATTTT

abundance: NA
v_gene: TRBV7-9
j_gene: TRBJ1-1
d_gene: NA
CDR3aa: CASSQGQPVTEASF
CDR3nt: TGTGCCAGCAGCCAGGGGCAGCCGGTCACTGAAGCTTCCTTT

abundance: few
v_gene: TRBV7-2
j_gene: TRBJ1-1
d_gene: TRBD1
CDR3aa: CASSFEVGTARF
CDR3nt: TGTGCCAGCAGCTTCGAGGTGGGGACAGCCAGATTT

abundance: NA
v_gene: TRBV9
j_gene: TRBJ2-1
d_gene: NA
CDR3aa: CASSVGGESYNEQFF
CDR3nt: TGTGCCAGCAGCGTAGGCGGGGAATCCTACAATGAGCAGTTCTTC